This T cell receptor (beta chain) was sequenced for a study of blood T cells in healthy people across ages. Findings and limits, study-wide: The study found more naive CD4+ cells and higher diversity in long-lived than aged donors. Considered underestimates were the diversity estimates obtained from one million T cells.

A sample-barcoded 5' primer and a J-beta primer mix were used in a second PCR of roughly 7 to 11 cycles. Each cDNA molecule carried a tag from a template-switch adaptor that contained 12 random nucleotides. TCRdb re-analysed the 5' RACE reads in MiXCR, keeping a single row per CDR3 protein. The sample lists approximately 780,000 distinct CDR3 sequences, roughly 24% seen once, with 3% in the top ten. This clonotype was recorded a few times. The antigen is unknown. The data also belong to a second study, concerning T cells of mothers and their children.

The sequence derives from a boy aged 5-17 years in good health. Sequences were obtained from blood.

The CDR3 loop reads CASSGRGVSGNTIYF. The CDR3 DNA sequence: TGTGCCAGCAGCGGACGGGGGGTCTCTGGAAACACCATATATTTT. The chain has TRBV2 and TRBJ1-3; possibly TRBD1 for D (5 bases). The CDR3 consists of 15 residues. Trimming pared 6 bases from V and 0 bases from J, leaving 12 bases between. Germline CDR1 SNHLY, CDR2 FYNNEI.